The source of this T cell receptor beta chain is a study of blood T cell repertoires in COVID-19. In the authors' workflow: Amplified reference gene primers provided the basis for estimating nucleated cell counts. Assay: immunoSEQ multiplex PCR; the TCRdb copy retains only in-frame clones and omits some. The V and J calls and clone size come from that table; D and trimming were worked out from the DNA. The sample contains 200,000 to 250,000 clones, around 91% of which appear only once. With 7 bases clipped from V and 2 bases from J, the junction kept 8 bases outside the gene matches. The germline CDR1 and CDR2 sequences are ENHRY and SYGVKD. The CDR3 consists of 14 residues.

Sequenced material: PBMCs or T cells enriched from blood (not recorded which). The sequence was collected from a man under 40 who had been exposed to COVID-19. This chain connects TRBV10-3 to TRBJ2-7; the match to TRBD2 covers 7 bases. The CDR3 sequence: CAIMSGESPYEQYF. The CDR3, as DNA: TGTGCCATCATGAGCGGGGAATCACCCTACGAGCAGTACTTC.